The 29 T cell receptor beta chains below were found in one sample sequenced in a study of shared clonotypes between healthy human individuals. Naivety among CD8 cells was defined by CD45RO negativity and positive CCR7 selection, thereby excluding terminally differentiated effector memory CD45RA+ cells. Generated by immunoSEQ multiplex PCR, the TCRdb table keeps only in-frame clones and is missing some. Of roughly 2,000,000 clones listed, about 95% are singletons. The source material was naive CD8+ T cells sorted from blood. These TCRs come from a man between 18 and 35 years old in good health.

The DNA for the CDR3 is TGTGCCAGCAGGGACACCCGCTATAGCAATCAGCCCCAGCATTTT. Residues: CASRDTRYSNQPQHF. The chain recombines TRBV6-1 with TRBJ1-5; D is perhaps TRBD1 (5 bases). Germline V lookup: CDR1 MNHNS, CDR2 SASEGT. Trimming left V 6 bases short and J 0 bases short, with 12 bases between. The CDR3 is made up of 15 amino acids.

The chain employs TRBV27 and TRBJ1-3; D not resolved. Between the trimmed V and J ends, which lost 3 bases and 0 bases, there was a span of 9 bases. The CDR3 spans 15 residues. Looked up from germline, CDR1 is MNHEY and CDR2 is SMNVEV (reference sequence). This CDR3 reads CASSLVSSSGNTIYF. The CDR3 DNA reads as TGTGCCAGCAGTTTGGTCAGCTCCTCTGGAAACACCATATATTTT.

This chain connects TRBV5-6 to TRBJ2-5; D ambiguous. This CDR3 has 13 amino acids. Germline V gives CDR1 SGHDT, CDR2 YYEEEE. V was shortened by 6 bases and J by 0 bases, with 9 bases between the two germline ends. CDR3 amino acids: CASTQVDQETQYF. The CDR3 DNA sequence: TGTGCCAGCACCCAGGTGGACCAAGAGACCCAGTACTTC.

The chain joins TRBV4-1 to TRBJ1-1; a possible D gene is TRBD1 (6 bases). Germline V gives CDR1 MGHRA, CDR2 YSYEKL. The V end was cut by 4 bases, the J end by 8 bases, with 17 bases between. This CDR3 is 14 amino acids long. Written as DNA, the CDR3 is TGCGCCAGCAGCCCCCTGGAAGGGGGTTTAGAAGCTTTCTTT. It encodes CASSPLEGGLEAFF.

The chain links TRBV7-2 to TRBJ1-3; a possible D gene is TRBD1 (6 bases). V lost 5 bases to trimming and J lost 4 bases, with 15 bases between them. Germline V gives CDR1 SGHTA, CDR2 FQGNSA. CDR3 size: 15 residues. The CDR3 DNA sequence: TGTGCCAGCAGCCGGGACAAGTCAACCGGAAACACCATATATTTT. This encodes CASSRDKSTGNTIYF.

The chain carries TRBV10-3 and TRBJ1-5, with 10 bases aligning to TRBD1. With 3 bases clipped from V and 3 bases from J, the junction kept 5 bases outside the gene matches. Germline-derived CDR1 and CDR2 are ENHRY and SYGVKD. The CDR3 covers 16 residues. The CDR3 sequence is CAISDPGTGANQPQHF. The CDR3 nucleotides read TGTGCCATCAGTGACCCCGGGACAGGGGCCAATCAGCCCCAGCATTTT.

The V gene is TRBV9, the J gene TRBJ2-5; the match to TRBD1 covers 12 bases. This CDR3 comprises 15 residues. CDR1 is SGDLS and CDR2 is YYNGEE in the germline V gene. Unmatched junction bases numbered 5, after V lost 3 bases and J lost 5 bases. The CDR3 bases are TGTGCCAGCAGCGCGGGGACAGGGGGCGCGGAGACCCAGTACTTC. It codes for CASSAGTGGAETQYF.

A note on this clone: Other DNA sequences in this sample translate to the same CDR3. V and J are TRBV7-9 and TRBJ1-3; no definite D call. The CDR3 sequence is 12 residues long. The germline V gene has CDR1 SEHNR and CDR2 FQNEAQ (reference sequence). Between the trimmed V and J ends, which lost 6 bases and 0 bases, there was a span of 3 bases. The DNA of the CDR3 is TGTGCCAGCAGGGACTCTGGAAACACCATATATTTT. Translating gives CASRDSGNTIYF.

This chain joins TRBV6-1 and TRBJ2-7, with D unresolved. This CDR3 has 12 residues. Germline CDR1 reads MNHNS; CDR2 reads SASEGT. V lost 8 bases and J lost 7, with 15 bases in between. In nucleotides, the CDR3 is TGTGCCAGCGATCGGACCCTGGGGGAGCAGTACTTC. It yields the protein CASDRTLGEQYF.

This chain links TRBV27 with TRBJ1-1, with 10 bases matching TRBD1. Germline V gene lookup returns CDR1 MNHEY and CDR2 SMNVEV (reference sequence). The CDR3 consists of 18 residues. V dropped 5 bases and J dropped 2; count of bases not matched to a gene: 14. CDR3 residues: CASSAGTGVIRLNTEAFF. The DNA of the CDR3 is TGTGCCAGCAGTGCCGGGACAGGGGTGATTCGATTAAACACTGAAGCTTTCTTT.

Notes on this clone: The sample holds other DNA sequences that translate to the same CDR3. The V call is TRBV27, the J call TRBJ2-1; perhaps TRBD1 as D (5 bases). This CDR3 is built from 14 residues. Trimming left V 3 bases short and J 0 bases short, with 6 bases between. Per germline, CDR1 MNHEY and CDR2 SMNVEV (reference sequence). CDR3 DNA sequence: TGTGCCAGCAGTTTCAGGGACTCCTACAATGAGCAGTTCTTC. Encoded protein: CASSFRDSYNEQFF.

The table lists this clone with a count of one. A read error may account for a junction end that differs from germline. The chain couples TRBV6-5 to TRBJ2-2; D is unclear. The CDR3 loop spans 14 amino acids. Looked up from germline, CDR1 is MNHEY and CDR2 is SVGAGI. CDR3: CASSFGRNAGELFF. The DNA of the CDR3 is TGTGCCAGCAGTTTCGGCAGGAACGCCGGGGAGCTGTTTTTT.

J is TRBJ2-7 and V is TRBV5-1; the D is unclear. Germline V gene sequence: CDR1 SGHRS, CDR2 YFSETQ. The CDR3 has 15 residues. Between the trimmed V and J ends, which lost 0 bases and 3 bases, there was a span of 13 bases. CDR3 residues: CASSLEGVGGYEQYF. The CDR3 DNA follows: TGCGCCAGCAGCTTGGAGGGTGTCGGCGGCTACGAGCAGTACTTC.

The chain couples TRBV13 to TRBJ2-1, with 8 nucleotides matching TRBD2. The CDR3 runs 14 residues. V lost 5 bases, J lost 7 bases, and 7 bases stayed unmatched. The germline V gene has CDR1 PRHDT and CDR2 FYEKMQ (reference sequence). DNA for the CDR3: TGTGCCAGCAGCCCCGGACTAGCTCGGAATGAGCAGTTCTTC. As protein: CASSPGLARNEQFF.

The V gene is TRBV7-9, the J gene TRBJ2-3; D possibly corresponds to TRBD2 (6 bases). This CDR3 region has 14 residues. Deletions cut 4 bases from V and 10 bases from J, with 18 bases between. Germline V gives CDR1 SEHNR, CDR2 FQNEAQ (reference sequence). The DNA of the CDR3 is TGTGCCAGCAGCTCCCGGGACTCTCTCTACTCGCAGTATTTT. It yields the protein CASSSRDSLYSQYF.

The chain combines TRBV6-5 with TRBJ2-1; D is unclear. The germline V gene has CDR1 MNHEY and CDR2 SVGAGI. V was cut by 0 bases and J by 8 bases, with 11 bases left in between. This CDR3 is 14 amino acids long. CDR3 in DNA: TGTGCCAGCAGTTACTCTAGGAGATTCGATGAGCAGTTCTTC. This codes for CASSYSRRFDEQFF.

The chain couples TRBV5-6 to TRBJ2-5; D is undetermined. This CDR3 region has 14 residues. Looked up from germline, CDR1 is SGHDT and CDR2 is YYEEEE. V shed 5 bases and J shed 7 bases, with 18 bases lying between them. CDR3 bases: TGTGCCAGCAGACGATTGGACCCTCGCGGGACCCAGTACTTC. Translation: CASRRLDPRGTQYF.

V gene TRBV4-3 combines with J gene TRBJ1-2; D is unresolved. The CDR3 is 15 amino acids. V lost 0 bases to trimming and J lost 5 bases, with 13 bases between them. Germline CDR1 reads LGHNA; CDR2 reads YSLEER. CDR3: CASSQDAVVSYGYTF. The CDR3 DNA follows: TGCGCCAGCAGCCAAGATGCTGTGGTCTCTTATGGCTACACCTTC.

This chain links TRBV4-3 with TRBJ2-1; maybe TRBD1 (5 bases). Germline CDR1 LGHNA, CDR2 YSLEER. The CDR3 length is 17 residues. V lost 0 bases and J lost 5, with 17 bases in between. The CDR3 loop is CASSQEGRQGEDNEQFF. The DNA of the CDR3 is TGCGCCAGCAGCCAAGAAGGGCGCCAGGGTGAGGACAATGAGCAGTTCTTC.

The V gene is TRBV27, the J gene TRBJ1-6; D remains ambiguous. This CDR3 region has 14 residues. The V gene's germline CDR1 is MNHEY and CDR2 SMNVEV (reference sequence). V was shortened by 3 bases and J by 7 bases, with 10 bases between the two germline ends. The CDR3 spells CASSFDGENSPLHF. CDR3 sequence (DNA): TGTGCCAGCAGTTTTGACGGTGAGAATTCACCCCTCCACTTT.

V is TRBV19 and J is TRBJ2-1, with 14 bases aligning to TRBD2. V lost 8 bases, J lost 4 bases, and 10 bases stayed unmatched. The CDR3 spans 17 residues. Germline CDR1 and CDR2: LNHDA and SQIVND (reference sequence). The CDR3 loop reads CASASGLAGDKYNEQFF. For the CDR3, the DNA is TGTGCCAGTGCATCGGGACTAGCGGGGGATAAGTACAATGAGCAGTTCTTC.

V is TRBV9 and J is TRBJ1-3; D might be TRBD1 (5 bases). Germline assignment: CDR1 SGDLS and CDR2 YYNGEE. V lost 3 bases to trimming and J lost 0 bases, with 16 bases between them. This CDR3 is built from 17 residues. The CDR3 DNA sequence: TGTGCCAGCAGCGCCTGGGGGAGCGTAAACTCTGGAAACACCATATATTTT. Translated, it gives CASSAWGSVNSGNTIYF. Complete variable domain (other parts from reference TRBV9 and TRBJ1-3): DSGVTQTPKHLITATGQRVTLRCSPRSGDLSVYWYQQSLDQGLQFLIQYYNGEERAKGNILERFSAQQFPDLHSELNLSSLELGDSALYFCASSAWGSVNSGNTIYFGEGSWLTVV.

The V and J genes are TRBV19 and TRBJ1-1, with unresolved D. Trimming removed 5 bases from V and 1 base from J, with 8 bases in between. The CDR3 has 13 amino acids. Germline V gene sequence: CDR1 LNHDA, CDR2 SQIVND (reference sequence). The CDR3 protein is CASSYGRNTEAFF. The CDR3 bases are TGTGCCAGTAGTTATGGCCGGAACACTGAAGCTTTCTTT.

This rearrangement joins TRBV27 to TRBJ1-5, with no clear D. Trimming stripped 6 bases from V and 6 bases from J, with 15 bases between. The CDR3 consists of 14 residues. Germline V gene lookup returns CDR1 MNHEY and CDR2 SMNVEV (reference sequence). The chain's CDR3 is CASSPELGRQPQHF. In DNA form, the CDR3 reads TGTGCCAGCAGCCCTGAGCTTGGGCGTCAGCCCCAGCATTTT.

Details on this clone: The sample has other DNA sequences that encode this CDR3 too. The chain has TRBV5-6 and TRBJ2-5; TRBD2 might be the D (5 bases). This CDR3 contains 14 residues. Germline values: CDR1 SGHDT, CDR2 YYEEEE. Trimming took off 0 bases at V and 4 bases at J, with 10 bases between the two ends. The CDR3: CASSLGEGRETQYF. The CDR3 nucleotides read TGTGCCAGCAGCTTGGGTGAGGGAAGAGAGACCCAGTACTTC. The entire variable domain, with the rest obtained from reference TRBV5-6 and TRBJ2-5, is as follows: DAGVTQSPTHLIKTRGQQVTLRCSPKSGHDTVSWYQQALGQGPQFIFQYYEEEERQRGNFPDRFSGHQFPNYSSELNVNALLLGDSALYLCASSLGEGRETQYFGPGTRLLVL.

As to this clone: An end of the junction differs from the germline gene, which may be a read error. The chain is built from TRBV4-2 and TRBJ2-3; 11 positions match TRBD2. Germline CDR1 is LGHNA and CDR2 is YNFKEQ. CDR3 length equals 18 residues. CDR3 protein: CASTQFPYSGGASDTQYF. DNA of the CDR3: TGTGCCAGCACCCAATTTCCGTATAGCGGGGGGGCTTCGGATACGCAGTATTTT.

This chain connects TRBV27 to TRBJ2-3, with 9 bases lining up with TRBD2. The V gene end was trimmed by 0 bases and the J gene end by 0 bases; junction bases not matched to a gene: 4. CDR1 and CDR2 (germline): MNHEY, SMNVEV (reference sequence). CDR3 size: 17 residues. The CDR3 DNA reads TGTGCCAGCAGTTTATCAGGGCTAGCGGGGAGCACAGATACGCAGTATTTT. It translates to CASSLSGLAGSTDTQYF.

This chain joins TRBV29-1 and TRBJ2-2, with 7 bases aligning to TRBD1. Trimming removed 5 bases from V and 13 bases from J; junction bases left unmatched: 10. Germline CDR1 and CDR2: SQVTM and ANQGSEA. The CDR3 has 12 residues. CDR3 in DNA: TGCAGCGTTTTGGGACAGCAAGAGTCGCTGTTTTTT. It codes for CSVLGQQESLFF.

This chain joins TRBV27 and TRBJ2-3; the D gene is possibly TRBD1 (5 bases). Germline assignment: CDR1 MNHEY and CDR2 SMNVEV (reference sequence). The CDR3 is 13 amino acids. Trimming took off 5 bases at V and 6 bases at J, with 12 bases between the two ends. CDR3 nucleotides: TGTGCCAGCAGTATCCCAGGGTACGATACGCAGTATTTT. Translating gives CASSIPGYDTQYF.